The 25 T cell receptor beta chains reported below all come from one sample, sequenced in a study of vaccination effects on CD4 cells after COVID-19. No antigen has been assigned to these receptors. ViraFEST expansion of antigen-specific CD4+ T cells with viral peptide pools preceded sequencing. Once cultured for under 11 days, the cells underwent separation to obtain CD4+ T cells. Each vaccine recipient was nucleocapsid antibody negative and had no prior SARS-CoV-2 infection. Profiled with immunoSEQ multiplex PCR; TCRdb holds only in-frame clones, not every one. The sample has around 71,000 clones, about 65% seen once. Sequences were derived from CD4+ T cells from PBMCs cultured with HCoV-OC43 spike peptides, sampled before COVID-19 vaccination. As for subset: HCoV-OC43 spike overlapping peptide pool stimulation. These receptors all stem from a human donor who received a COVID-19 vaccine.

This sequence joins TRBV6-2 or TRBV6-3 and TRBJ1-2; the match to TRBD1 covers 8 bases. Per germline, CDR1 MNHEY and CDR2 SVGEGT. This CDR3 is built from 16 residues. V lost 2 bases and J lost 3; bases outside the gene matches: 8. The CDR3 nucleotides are TGTGCCAGCAGTTACCCAGGGGGCGCGTTGGACTATGGCTACACCTTC. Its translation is CASSYPGGALDYGYTF.

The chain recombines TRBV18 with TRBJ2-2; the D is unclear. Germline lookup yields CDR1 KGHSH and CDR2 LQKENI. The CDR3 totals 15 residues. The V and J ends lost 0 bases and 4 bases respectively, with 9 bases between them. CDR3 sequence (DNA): TGTGCCAGCTCACCACCGGGAAGAAGCACCGGGGAGCTGTTTTTT. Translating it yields CASSPPGRSTGELFF.

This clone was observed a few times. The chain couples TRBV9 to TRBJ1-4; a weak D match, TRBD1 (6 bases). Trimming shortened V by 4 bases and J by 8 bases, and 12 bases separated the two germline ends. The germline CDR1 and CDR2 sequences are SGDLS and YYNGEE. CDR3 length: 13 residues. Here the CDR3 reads CASSPQGGEKLFF. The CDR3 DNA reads TGTGCCAGCAGCCCACAGGGAGGGGAAAAACTGTTTTTT.

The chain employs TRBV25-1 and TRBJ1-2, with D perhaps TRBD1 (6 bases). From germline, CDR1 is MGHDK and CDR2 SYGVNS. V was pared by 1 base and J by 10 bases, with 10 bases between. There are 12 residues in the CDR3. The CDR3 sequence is CASSESPGVYTF. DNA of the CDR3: TGTGCCAGCAGTGAATCTCCAGGGGTCTACACCTTC.

The CDR3 spells CASSYPGGTEAFF. The CDR3 nucleotides read TGTGCCAGCAGTTACCCAGGGGGCACTGAAGCTTTCTTT. The gene calls are TRBV6-5 and TRBJ1-1; 7 bases line up with TRBD1. The CDR3 is 13 amino acids. Trimming removed 2 bases from V and 4 bases from J; junction bases left unmatched: 1. CDR1 is MNHEY and CDR2 is SVGAGI in the germline V gene.

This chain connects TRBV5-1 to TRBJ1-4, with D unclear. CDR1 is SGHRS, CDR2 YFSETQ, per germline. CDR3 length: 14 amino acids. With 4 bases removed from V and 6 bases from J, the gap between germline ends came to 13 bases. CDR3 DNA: TGCGCCAGCAGCCTGCAGTGGGAGGATGAAAAACTGTTTTTT. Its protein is CASSLQWEDEKLFF.

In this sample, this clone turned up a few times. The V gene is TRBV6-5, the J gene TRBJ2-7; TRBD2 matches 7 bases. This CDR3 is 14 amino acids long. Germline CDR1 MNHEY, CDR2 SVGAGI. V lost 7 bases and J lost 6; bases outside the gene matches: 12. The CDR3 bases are TGTGCCAGCACCCCGGGGAGGGGTAGTACCGAGCAGTACGTC. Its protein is CASTPGRGSTEQYV.

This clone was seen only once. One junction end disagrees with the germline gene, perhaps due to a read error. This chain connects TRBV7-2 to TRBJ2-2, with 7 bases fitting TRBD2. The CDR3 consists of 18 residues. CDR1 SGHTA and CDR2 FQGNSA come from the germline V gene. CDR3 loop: CASSLGRGTFANTGELFF. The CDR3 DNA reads TGTGCCAGCAGTTTAGGGCGGGGGACCTTTGCGAACACCGGGGAGCTGTTTTTT.

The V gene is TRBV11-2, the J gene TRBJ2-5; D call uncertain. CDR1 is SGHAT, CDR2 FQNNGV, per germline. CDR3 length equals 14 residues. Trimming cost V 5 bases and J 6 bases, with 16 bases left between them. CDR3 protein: CASSPLEGLQTQYF. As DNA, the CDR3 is TGTGCCAGCAGCCCCCTTGAAGGGCTGCAGACCCAGTACTTC.

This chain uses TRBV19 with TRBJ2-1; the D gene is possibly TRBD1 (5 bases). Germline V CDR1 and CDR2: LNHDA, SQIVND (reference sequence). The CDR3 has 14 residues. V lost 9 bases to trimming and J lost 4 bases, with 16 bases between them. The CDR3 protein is CASSGQPGYNEQFF. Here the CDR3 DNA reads TGTGCCAGCTCAGGGCAACCCGGTTACAATGAGCAGTTCTTC.

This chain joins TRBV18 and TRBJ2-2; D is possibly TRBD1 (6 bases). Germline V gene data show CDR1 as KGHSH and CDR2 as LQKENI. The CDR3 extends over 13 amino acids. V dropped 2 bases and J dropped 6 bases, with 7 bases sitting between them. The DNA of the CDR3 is TGTGCCAGCTCACCAGGGGGCGCCGGGGAGCTGTTTTTT. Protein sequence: CASSPGGAGELFF.

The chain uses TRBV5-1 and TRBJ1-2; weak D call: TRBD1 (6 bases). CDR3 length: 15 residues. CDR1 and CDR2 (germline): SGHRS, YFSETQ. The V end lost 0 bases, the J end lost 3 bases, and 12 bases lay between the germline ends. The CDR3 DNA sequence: TGCGCCAGCAGCTTGGTCAGGGGCCCGGACTATGGCTACACCTTC. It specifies CASSLVRGPDYGYTF.

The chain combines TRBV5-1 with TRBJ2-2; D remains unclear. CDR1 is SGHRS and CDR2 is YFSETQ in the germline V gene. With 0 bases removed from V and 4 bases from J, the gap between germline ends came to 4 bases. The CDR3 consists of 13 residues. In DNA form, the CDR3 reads TGCGCCAGCAGCTTGGGGACCACCGGGGAGCTGTTTTTT. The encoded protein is CASSLGTTGELFF.

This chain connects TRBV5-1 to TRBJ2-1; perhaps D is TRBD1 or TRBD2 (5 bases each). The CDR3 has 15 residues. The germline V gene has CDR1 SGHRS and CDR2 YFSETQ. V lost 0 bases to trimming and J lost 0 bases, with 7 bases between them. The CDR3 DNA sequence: TGCGCCAGCAGCTTGGGGGGGAGCTCCTACAATGAGCAGTTCTTC. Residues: CASSLGGSSYNEQFF.

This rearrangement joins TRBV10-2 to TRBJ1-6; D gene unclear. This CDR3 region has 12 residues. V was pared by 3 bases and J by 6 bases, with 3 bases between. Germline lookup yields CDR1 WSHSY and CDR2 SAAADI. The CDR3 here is CASSDPNSPLHF. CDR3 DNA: TGCGCCAGCAGTGACCCTAATTCACCCCTCCACTTT.

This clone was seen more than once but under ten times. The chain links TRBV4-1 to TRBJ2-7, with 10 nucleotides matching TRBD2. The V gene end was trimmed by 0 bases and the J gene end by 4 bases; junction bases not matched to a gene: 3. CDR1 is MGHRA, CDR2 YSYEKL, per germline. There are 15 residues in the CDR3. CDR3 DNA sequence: TGCGCCAGCAGCCAAGATCTAGCGGGGGTTTACGAGCAGTACGTC. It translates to CASSQDLAGVYEQYV.

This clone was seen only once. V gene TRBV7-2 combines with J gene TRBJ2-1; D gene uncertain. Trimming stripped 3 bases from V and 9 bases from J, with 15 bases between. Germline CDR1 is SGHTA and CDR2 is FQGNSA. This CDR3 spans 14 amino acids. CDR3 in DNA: TGTGCCAGCAGCTTTTCTGCCCGTTTCGGTGAGCAGTTCTTC. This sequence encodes CASSFSARFGEQFF.

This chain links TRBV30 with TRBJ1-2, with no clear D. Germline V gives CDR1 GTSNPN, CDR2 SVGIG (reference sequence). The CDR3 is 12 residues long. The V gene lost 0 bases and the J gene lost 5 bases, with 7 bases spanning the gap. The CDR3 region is CAWSVVAYGYTF. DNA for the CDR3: TGTGCCTGGAGTGTAGTAGCTTATGGCTACACCTTC.

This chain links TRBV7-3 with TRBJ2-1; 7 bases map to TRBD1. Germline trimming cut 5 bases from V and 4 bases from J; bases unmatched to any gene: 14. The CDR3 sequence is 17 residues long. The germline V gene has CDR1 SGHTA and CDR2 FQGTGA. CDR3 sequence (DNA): TGTGCCAGCAGCCAGAACCCCACAGGGGACGTTTACAATGAGCAGTTCTTC. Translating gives CASSQNPTGDVYNEQFF.

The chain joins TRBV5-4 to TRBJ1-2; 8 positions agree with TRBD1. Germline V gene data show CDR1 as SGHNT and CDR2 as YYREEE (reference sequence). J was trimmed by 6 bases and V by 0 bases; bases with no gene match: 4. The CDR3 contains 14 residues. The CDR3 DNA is TGTGCCAGCAGCTTGGTCGGCAGGGGGCATGGCTACACCTTC. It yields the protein CASSLVGRGHGYTF.

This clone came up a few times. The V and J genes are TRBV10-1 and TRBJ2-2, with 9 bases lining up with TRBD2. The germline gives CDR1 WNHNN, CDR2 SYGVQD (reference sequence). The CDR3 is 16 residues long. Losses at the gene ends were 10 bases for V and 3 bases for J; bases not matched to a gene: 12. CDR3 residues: CAKRASGVRYTGELFF. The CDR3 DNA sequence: TGCGCCAAACGTGCTAGCGGGGTTCGGTACACCGGGGAGCTGTTTTTT.

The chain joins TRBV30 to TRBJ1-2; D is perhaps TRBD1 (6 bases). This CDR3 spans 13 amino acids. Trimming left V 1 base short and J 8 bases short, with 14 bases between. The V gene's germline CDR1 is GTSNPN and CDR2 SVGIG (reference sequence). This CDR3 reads CAWSAKQGGGYTF. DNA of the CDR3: TGTGCCTGGAGTGCCAAACAGGGTGGAGGCTACACCTTC.

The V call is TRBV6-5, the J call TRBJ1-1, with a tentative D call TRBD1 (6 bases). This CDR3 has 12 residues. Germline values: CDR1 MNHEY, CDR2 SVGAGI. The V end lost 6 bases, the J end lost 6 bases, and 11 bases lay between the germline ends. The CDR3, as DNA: TGTGCCAGCAGAGGGACATTCCCTGAAGCTTTCTTT. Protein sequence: CASRGTFPEAFF.

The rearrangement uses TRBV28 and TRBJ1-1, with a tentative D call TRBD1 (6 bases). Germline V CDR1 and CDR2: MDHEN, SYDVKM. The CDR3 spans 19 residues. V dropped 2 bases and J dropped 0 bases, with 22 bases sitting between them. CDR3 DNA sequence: TGTGCCAGCAGTTTAACCCATGTAAGGGGGGCGAGAGTGAACACTGAAGCTTTCTTT. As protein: CASSLTHVRGARVNTEAFF.

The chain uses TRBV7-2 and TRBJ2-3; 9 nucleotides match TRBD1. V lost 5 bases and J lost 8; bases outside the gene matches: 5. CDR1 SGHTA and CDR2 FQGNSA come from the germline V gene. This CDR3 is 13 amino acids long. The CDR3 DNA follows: TGTGCCAGCAGCCTACAGGGGGCGGGTACGCAGTATTTT. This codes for CASSLQGAGTQYF.